The sequence of this TCR beta chain was determined in a study of CD8+CD57+ T cells in acquired aplastic anemia. Turning to the study itself: Average DNA yield from sorted CD4+ and CD8+ cells was about 3 ug.

As regards this clonotype: Its antigen is not identified.

Patients chosen for sequencing had CD8+CD57+ cells that had expanded, as shown by flow cytometry. Study observations and caveats: Patients and controls shared 25 to 30 CD8+ CDR3 sequences, which appeared highly expressed in patients and within their immunodominant clones. CD8+ Simpson's diversity showed no significant patient-control difference.

Using genomic DNA as the template, TCR beta VDJ and CDR3 profiling was carried out. TCRdb re-derived calls from the reads in MiXCR, one entry per CDR3 protein. The top ten clones hold 0.8% to 0.85% of a sample with hundreds of thousands of distinct CDR3 sequences, approximately 32% of them seen once. This CDR3 spans 16 amino acids. The germline CDR1 and CDR2 sequences are SGHAT and FQNNGV. With V trimmed by 5 bases and J by 0 bases, 5 bases remained unmatched. The sequenced sample consisted of sorted CD4+, CD8+, or CD8+CD57+ T cells (not recorded which) from PBMCs. The chain recombines TRBV11-2 with TRBJ1-3, with 9 nucleotides matching TRBD1. The clonotype was recovered from a human donor with aplastic anemia. CDR3 DNA sequence: TGTGCCAGCAGCACTCGGACAGGGGACTCTGGAAACACCATATATTTT. This gives the protein CASSTRTGDSGNTIYF.